These 7 T cell receptor beta chains share one sample of origin, sequenced in a study of cytomegalovirus exposure and HLA in healthy donors. Primers: 60 Vbeta forward and 13 Jbeta reverse. Some clones are missing from TCRdb's copy, which holds only in-frame ones; the method was immunoSEQ multiplex PCR. The sample includes about 160,000 clones, around 85% of them seen just once. Material: PBMCs. Receptors originate from a boy aged 2-15 years in good health and CMV-seronegative.

The chain combines TRBV2 with TRBJ2-4; 7 nucleotides line up with TRBD2. The CDR3 spans 15 residues. Germline lookup yields CDR1 SNHLY and CDR2 FYNNEI. V gave up 3 bases and J gave up 1 base; unmatched junction bases: 3. The CDR3 nucleotides read TGTGCCAGCAGTGACGGGGGGAGTGCCAAAAACATTCAGTACTTC. Protein sequence: CASSDGGSAKNIQYF.

The CDR3 sequence is CASSDPDNSPLHF. Here the CDR3 DNA reads TGTGCCAGCAGTGACCCCGATAATTCACCCCTCCACTTT. The J gene is TRBJ1-6, the V gene TRBV6-1; D is uncertain. Germline V lookup: CDR1 MNHNS, CDR2 SASEGT. The CDR3 loop spans 13 amino acids. V was shortened by 3 bases and J by 5 bases, with 5 bases between the two germline ends.

J is TRBJ2-1 and V is TRBV9; 9 bases align to TRBD2. The CDR3 spans 14 residues. From germline, CDR1 is SGDLS and CDR2 YYNGEE. V lost 0 bases, J lost 15 bases, and 10 bases stayed unmatched. This CDR3 reads CASSVDAGGRVAFF. CDR3 nucleotides: TGTGCCAGCAGCGTAGACGCGGGGGGGCGGGTAGCGTTCTTC.

This chain joins TRBV10-1 and TRBJ1-2; perhaps TRBD1 as D (5 bases). CDR3 length: 13 amino acids. The germline V and J ends were trimmed by 4 bases and 4 bases, with 10 bases remaining between them. CDR1 WNHNN and CDR2 SYGVQD come from the germline V gene (reference sequence). CDR3 sequence (DNA): TGCGCCAGCAGTGGGGGCTCGGGCTATGGCTACACCTTC. Translating gives CASSGGSGYGYTF.

V and J are TRBV27 and TRBJ2-3; a weak D match, TRBD2 (5 bases). The CDR3 totals 15 residues. Trimming cost V 7 bases and J 1 base, with 15 bases left between them. CDR1 and CDR2 from the germline V gene are MNHEY and SMNVEV (reference sequence). CDR3 protein: CASTYGGRGTDTQYF. The CDR3, as DNA: TGTGCCAGCACATACGGAGGTCGCGGCACAGATACGCAGTATTTT.

The chain recombines TRBV30 with TRBJ2-2, with D possibly TRBD1 on 5 matching bases. The V gene lost 0 bases and the J gene lost 5 bases, with 10 bases spanning the gap. Germline-derived CDR1 and CDR2 are GTSNPN and SVGIG (reference sequence). The CDR3 loop spans 14 amino acids. The CDR3 loop is CAWSVTEVTGELFF. CDR3 bases: TGTGCCTGGAGTGTGACAGAAGTAACCGGGGAGCTGTTTTTT.

The rearrangement joins TRBV9 to TRBJ2-7, with D perhaps matching TRBD1 (5 bases). The CDR3 is made up of 12 amino acids. The V end was cut by 3 bases, the J end by 4 bases, with 8 bases between. Germline V CDR1 and CDR2: SGDLS, YYNGEE. The CDR3 bases are TGTGCCAGCAGCGCGCAGGGATACGAGCAGTACTTC. It yields the protein CASSAQGYEQYF.